This T cell receptor beta chain came from a study of T cells in Graves' hyperthyroidism and ophthalmopathy. From RNA transcripts, TCR beta CDR3 regions were amplified. TCR CDR3 underwent first-round RT-PCR with the HTBI primer set. TCRdb used MiXCR to reprocess the multiplex PCR reads, holding one entry per CDR3 protein. The sample consists of nearly 600,000 distinct CDR3 sequences, approximately 13% of them appearing once. This TCR was recovered from a woman younger than 45 with Graves' hyperthyroidism that later progressed to Graves' ophthalmopathy. Sequenced input: blood.

This CDR3 reads CASSPAGGTIGTEAFF. As DNA, the CDR3 is TGTGCCAGCTCACCCGCAGGGGGGACTATAGGCACTGAAGCTTTCTTT. The chain uses TRBV18 and TRBJ1-1, with 7 bases identical to TRBD1. Per germline, CDR1 KGHSH and CDR2 LQKENI. Losses at the gene ends were 3 bases for V and 4 bases for J; bases not matched to a gene: 11. CDR3 size: 16 residues.